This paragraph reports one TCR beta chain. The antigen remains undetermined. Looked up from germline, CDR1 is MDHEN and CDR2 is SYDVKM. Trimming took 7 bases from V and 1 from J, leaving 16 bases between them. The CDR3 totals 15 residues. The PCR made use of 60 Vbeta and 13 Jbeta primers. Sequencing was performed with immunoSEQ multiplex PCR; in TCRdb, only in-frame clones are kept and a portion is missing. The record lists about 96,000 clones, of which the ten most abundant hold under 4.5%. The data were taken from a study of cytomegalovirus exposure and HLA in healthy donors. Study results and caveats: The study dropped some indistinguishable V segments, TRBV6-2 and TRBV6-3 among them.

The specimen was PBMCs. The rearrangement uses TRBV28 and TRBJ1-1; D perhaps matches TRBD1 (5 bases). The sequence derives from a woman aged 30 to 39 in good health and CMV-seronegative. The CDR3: CASNEPGLKNTEAFF. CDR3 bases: TGTGCCAGCAACGAACCGGGACTTAAGAACACTGAAGCTTTCTTT. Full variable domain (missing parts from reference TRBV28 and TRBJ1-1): DVKVTQSSRYLVKRTGEKVFLECVQDMDHENMFWYRQDPGLGLRLIYFSYDVKMKEKGDIPEGYSVSREKKERFSLILESASTNQTSMYLCASNEPGLKNTEAFFGQGTRLTVV.